This is a list of T cell receptor beta chains from one sample in a study of metastatic and nonmetastatic thyroid tumors. TCRdb redid the clone calls on the PCR reads using MiXCR. The sample includes under 95,000 clones, 8% to 9.5% of them seen just once. Sequencing input: blood. The receptor source for this set is a female donor with papillary thyroid cancer or a benign thyroid nodule (not recorded which). Some clones in this sample may be carry-over from other donors' samples. CDR3s include the opening cysteine and the closing phenylalanine or tryptophan. Fields, in order: CDR3 length, clone size, J gene, D gene, V gene, CDR3 protein, CDR3 DNA. D genes are given only for firm matches. Size tells how often a clone was seen (once, few, many) or the class of an expanded clone, and some rows leave it out.

length: 16; size: NA; J: TRBJ2-7; D: TRBD1; V: TRBV12-3/TRBV12-4; CDR3: CASSSQASGTVNEQYF; DNA: TGTGCCAGCAGTTCCCAAGCCTCCGGGACAGTGAACGAGCAGTACTTC
length: 16; size: NA; J: TRBJ2-5; D: NA; V: TRBV7-9; CDR3: CASSLNGPGVQETQYF; DNA: TGTGCCAGCAGCTTAAACGGTCCAGGGGTCCAAGAGACCCAGTACTTC
length: 13; size: many; J: TRBJ2-5; D: NA; V: TRBV7-6; CDR3: CASSLGTLGTQYF; DNA: TGTGCCAGCAGCTTAGGGACCCTAGGGACCCAGTACTTC
length: 13; size: few; J: TRBJ1-2; D: NA; V: TRBV6-1; CDR3: CASTEIRADGYTF; DNA: TGTGCCAGCACCGAAATCAGGGCCGATGGCTACACCTTC
length: 14; size: many; J: TRBJ1-1; D: NA; V: TRBV4-2; CDR3: CASSHARPESEAFF; DNA: TGTGCCAGCAGCCACGCAAGACCCGAAAGTGAAGCTTTCTTT
length: 13; size: many; J: TRBJ2-7; D: TRBD2; V: TRBV29-1; CDR3: CSAAHRRGYEQYF; DNA: TGCAGCGCCGCCCACAGGCGGGGGTACGAGCAGTACTTC
length: 13; size: many; J: TRBJ2-7; D: NA; V: TRBV27; CDR3: CASSLSFNYEQYF; DNA: TGTGCCAGCAGTTTATCGTTCAACTACGAGCAGTACTTC
length: 19; size: many; J: TRBJ2-3; D: TRBD1; V: TRBV27; CDR3: CASSLSITGTGISTDTQYF; DNA: TGTGCCAGCAGTTTATCGATAACGGGGACAGGGATTAGCACAGATACGCAGTATTTT
length: 14; size: medium-sized; J: TRBJ1-3; D: NA; V: TRBV28; CDR3: CASRLGGSGNTIYF; DNA: TGTGCCAGCAGATTGGGGGGCTCTGGAAACACCATATATTTT
length: 16; size: many; J: TRBJ1-1; D: NA; V: TRBV2; CDR3: CASSPLVGGSGTEAFF; DNA: TGTGCCAGCAGTCCCCTTGTGGGGGGGTCGGGGACTGAAGCTTTCTTT
length: 15; size: few; J: TRBJ2-2; D: NA; V: TRBV20-1; CDR3: CSARQQGLATGELFF; DNA: TGCAGTGCTAGACAACAGGGTTTAGCCACCGGGGAGCTGTTTTTT
length: 14; size: few; J: TRBJ2-7; D: TRBD1; V: TRBV25-1; CDR3: CASSDPGTGEEQYF; DNA: TGTGCCAGCAGTGACCCCGGGACAGGGGAGGAGCAGTACTTC
length: 17; size: few; J: TRBJ1-5; D: TRBD1; V: TRBV19; CDR3: CASCKSPGQGLNQPQHF; DNA: TGTGCCAGTTGTAAATCCCCGGGACAGGGGTTGAATCAGCCCCAGCATTTT
length: 12; size: few; J: TRBJ1-1; D: NA; V: TRBV6-1; CDR3: CASRRVNTEAFF; DNA: TGTGCCAGCAGGCGGGTGAACACTGAAGCTTTCTTT
length: 14; size: many; J: TRBJ2-3; D: NA; V: TRBV2; CDR3: CASSPLGLGDTQYF; DNA: TGTGCCAGCAGCCCTTTGGGGCTCGGAGATACGCAGTATTTT
length: 16; size: many; J: TRBJ2-3; D: TRBD1; V: TRBV5-1; CDR3: CASSLSAGGTTDTQYF; DNA: TGCGCCAGCAGCTTGAGTGCAGGGGGAACCACAGATACGCAGTATTTT
length: 15; size: medium-sized; J: TRBJ2-2; D: NA; V: TRBV6-1; CDR3: CASSPQTEATGELFF; DNA: TGTGCCAGCAGTCCCCAGACTGAGGCCACCGGGGAGCTGTTTTTT
length: 14; size: many; J: TRBJ2-7; D: TRBD1; V: TRBV18; CDR3: CASSRGQTTYEQYF; DNA: TGTGCCAGCTCACGGGGACAGACGACCTACGAGCAGTACTTC
length: 13; size: many; J: TRBJ1-2; D: NA; V: TRBV20-1; CDR3: CSARDGHSGQRTF; DNA: TGCAGTGCTAGAGATGGCCATTCCGGCCAGCGCACCTTC
length: 16; size: NA; J: TRBJ2-1; D: TRBD2; V: TRBV11-2; CDR3: CASIPTSLAGGREQFF; DNA: TGTGCCAGCATCCCTACGTCGCTAGCGGGGGGGCGTGAGCAGTTCTTC
length: 14; size: many; J: TRBJ1-2; D: NA; V: TRBV20-1; CDR3: CSAREGNRNYGYTF; DNA: TGCAGTGCTAGAGAAGGGAATAGGAACTATGGCTACACCTTC
length: 15; size: many; J: TRBJ1-5; D: NA; V: TRBV4-1; CDR3: CASSQVDRSNQPQHF; DNA: TGCGCCAGCAGCCAAGTGGACAGAAGCAATCAGCCCCAGCATTTT
length: 15; size: many; J: TRBJ2-7; D: TRBD1; V: TRBV12-3/TRBV12-4; CDR3: CASSLPSTGDHEQYF; DNA: TGTGCCAGCAGTTTACCCTCGACAGGGGACCACGAGCAGTACTTC
length: 13; size: many; J: TRBJ2-5; D: NA; V: TRBV5-1; CDR3: CASSLTGVGTQYF; DNA: TGCGCCAGCAGCTTGACGGGCGTGGGGACCCAGTACTTC
length: 16; size: many; J: TRBJ2-7; D: TRBD1; V: TRBV6-6; CDR3: CASSYGSRDRPYEQYF; DNA: TGTGCCAGCAGTTACGGCAGCCGGGACAGACCCTACGAGCAGTACTTC
length: 15; size: few; J: TRBJ2-1; D: TRBD2; V: TRBV11-2; CDR3: CASSSAPAGYNEQFF; DNA: TGTGCCAGCAGCTCCGCCCCAGCGGGGTACAATGAGCAGTTCTTC
length: 15; size: many; J: TRBJ1-1; D: NA; V: TRBV12-3/TRBV12-4; CDR3: CASSLLRLMNTEAFF; DNA: TGTGCCAGCAGTTTACTACGCTTAATGAACACTGAAGCTTTCTTT
length: 15; size: many; J: TRBJ2-7; D: NA; V: TRBV18; CDR3: CASSPALDRLYEQYF; DNA: TGTGCCAGCTCACCAGCCCTAGACAGGCTGTACGAGCAGTACTTC
length: 13; size: few; J: TRBJ2-1; D: NA; V: TRBV9; CDR3: CASSVAGYNEQFF; DNA: TGTGCCAGCAGCGTAGCCGGGTACAATGAGCAGTTCTTC
length: 15; size: many; J: TRBJ1-6; D: NA; V: TRBV28; CDR3: CASSPGTSQNSPLHF; DNA: TGTGCCAGCAGCCCCGGGACCTCACAAAATTCACCCCTCCACTTT
length: 12; size: NA; J: TRBJ1-2; D: NA; V: TRBV5-5; CDR3: CASSFAGYGYTF; DNA: TGTGCCAGCAGCTTCGCGGGTTATGGCTACACCTTC
length: 15; size: many; J: TRBJ1-6; D: NA; V: TRBV5-6; CDR3: CASSPSSSYNSPLHF; DNA: TGTGCCAGCAGCCCTAGTAGCTCCTATAATTCACCCCTCCACTTT
length: 14; size: many; J: TRBJ2-2; D: NA; V: TRBV9; CDR3: CASQIGGDTGELFF; DNA: TGTGCCAGCCAAATTGGGGGCGACACCGGGGAGCTGTTTTTT
length: 8; size: few; J: TRBJ1-6; D: NA; V: TRBV6-4; CDR3: CATTPLHF; DNA: TGTGCCACCACACCCCTCCACTTT
length: 16; size: many; J: TRBJ2-5; D: TRBD2; V: TRBV6-2/TRBV6-3; CDR3: CASSSTSGGIQETQYF; DNA: TGTGCCAGCAGTTCGACTAGCGGGGGAATCCAAGAGACCCAGTACTTC
length: 17; size: NA; J: TRBJ2-3; D: NA; V: TRBV5-6; CDR3: CASSFLTGPLNTDTQYF; DNA: TGTGCCAGCAGCTTCTTAACCGGGCCCCTGAACACAGATACGCAGTATTTT
length: 14; size: many; J: TRBJ1-1; D: TRBD1; V: TRBV10-1; CDR3: CASSDRDRGREAFF; DNA: TGCGCCAGCAGTGACCGGGACAGGGGGCGGGAAGCTTTCTTT
length: 14; size: many; J: TRBJ2-1; D: NA; V: TRBV6-1; CDR3: CASSEALGGNEQFF; DNA: TGTGCCAGCAGTGAAGCGTTAGGGGGCAATGAGCAGTTCTTC
length: 13; size: many; J: TRBJ2-7; D: NA; V: TRBV3-1; CDR3: CASSASHRYEQYF; DNA: TGTGCCAGCAGCGCATCCCATCGATACGAGCAGTACTTC
length: 10; size: few; J: TRBJ2-7; D: NA; V: TRBV19; CDR3: CASGTYEQYF; DNA: TGTGCCAGTGGTACCTACGAGCAGTACTTC
length: 14; size: few; J: TRBJ2-1; D: NA; V: TRBV29-1; CDR3: CSVEDSFAYNEQFF; DNA: TGCAGCGTTGAGGACAGCTTCGCCTACAATGAGCAGTTCTTC
length: 15; size: many; J: TRBJ1-6; D: NA; V: TRBV9; CDR3: CASSVTSSYNSPLHF; DNA: TGTGCCAGCAGCGTAACAAGCTCCTATAATTCACCCCTCCACTTT
length: 16; size: many; J: TRBJ2-4; D: TRBD1; V: TRBV11-2; CDR3: CASSSRQGASKNIQYF; DNA: TGTGCCAGCAGCTCTAGACAGGGGGCGAGCAAAAACATTCAGTACTTC
length: 14; size: many; J: TRBJ1-3; D: NA; V: TRBV7-3; CDR3: CASSVRDSGNTIYF; DNA: TGTGCCAGCAGCGTACGGGACTCTGGAAACACCATATATTTT
length: 15; size: few; J: TRBJ2-1; D: NA; V: TRBV30; CDR3: CAWNPPGREYNEQFF; DNA: TGTGCCTGGAACCCGCCGGGCCGGGAATACAATGAGCAGTTCTTC
length: 15; size: many; J: TRBJ2-6; D: NA; V: TRBV19; CDR3: CASTWRGRGANVLTF; DNA: TGTGCCAGTACATGGAGGGGCCGCGGGGCCAACGTCCTGACTTTC
length: 15; size: few; J: TRBJ2-3; D: NA; V: TRBV6-1; CDR3: CASSDTPMSTDTQYF; DNA: TGTGCCAGCAGTGACACCCCGATGAGCACAGATACGCAGTATTTT
length: 13; size: many; J: TRBJ1-2; D: TRBD1; V: TRBV20-1; CDR3: CSARDRLIYGYTF; DNA: TGCAGTGCGCGGGACAGGTTGATCTATGGCTACACCTTC
length: 14; size: few; J: TRBJ2-7; D: TRBD2; V: TRBV7-2; CDR3: CASSLGREGYEQYF; DNA: TGTGCCAGCAGCTTGGGCAGGGAGGGGTACGAGCAGTACTTC
length: 14; size: NA; J: TRBJ1-2; D: NA; V: TRBV27; CDR3: CASSTSPRDYGYTF; DNA: TGTGCCAGCAGCACCTCCCCCCGTGACTATGGCTACACCTTC
length: 16; size: many; J: TRBJ2-2; D: NA; V: TRBV3-1; CDR3: CASSQGIAGTTGELFF; DNA: TGTGCCAGCAGCCAAGGTATTGCGGGGACCACCGGGGAGCTGTTTTTT
length: 14; size: many; J: TRBJ1-2; D: TRBD1; V: TRBV6-1; CDR3: CASIPGQGLYGYTF; DNA: TGTGCCAGCATCCCGGGACAGGGCTTATATGGCTACACCTTC
length: 15; size: NA; J: TRBJ1-6; D: NA; V: TRBV5-1; CDR3: CASRNRWMDNSPLHF; DNA: TGCGCCAGCAGAAACCGGTGGATGGATAATTCACCCCTCCACTTT